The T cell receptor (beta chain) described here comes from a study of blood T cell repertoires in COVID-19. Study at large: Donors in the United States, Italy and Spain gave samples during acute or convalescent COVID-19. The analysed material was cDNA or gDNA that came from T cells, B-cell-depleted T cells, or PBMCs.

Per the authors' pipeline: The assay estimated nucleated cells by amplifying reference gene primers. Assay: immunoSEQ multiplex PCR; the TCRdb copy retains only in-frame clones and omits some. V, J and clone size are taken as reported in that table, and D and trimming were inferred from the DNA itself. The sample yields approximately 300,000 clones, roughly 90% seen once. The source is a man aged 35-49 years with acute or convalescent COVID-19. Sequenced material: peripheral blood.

Written as DNA, the CDR3 is TGTGCCAGCAGCCCCCGCTCCAGCTACGAGCAGTACTTC. This gives the protein CASSPRSSYEQYF. This chain connects TRBV7-8 to TRBJ2-7; D is unresolved. This CDR3 has 13 residues. Germline lookup yields CDR1 SGHVS and CDR2 FQNEAQ. The ends were cut back, 5 bases at V and 3 bases at J, with 11 bases in the middle.